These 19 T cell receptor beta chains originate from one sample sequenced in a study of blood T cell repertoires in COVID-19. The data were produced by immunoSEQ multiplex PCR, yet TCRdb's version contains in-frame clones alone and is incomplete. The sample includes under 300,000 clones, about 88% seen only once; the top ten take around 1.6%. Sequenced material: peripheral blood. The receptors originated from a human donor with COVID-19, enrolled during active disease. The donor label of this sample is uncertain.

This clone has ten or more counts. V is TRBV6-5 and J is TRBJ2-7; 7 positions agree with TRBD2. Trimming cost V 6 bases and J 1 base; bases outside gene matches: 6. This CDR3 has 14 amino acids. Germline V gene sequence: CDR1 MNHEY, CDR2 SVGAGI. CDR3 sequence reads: CASRPSGLSYEQYF. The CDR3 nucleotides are TGTGCCAGCAGGCCTAGCGGACTATCCTACGAGCAGTACTTC.

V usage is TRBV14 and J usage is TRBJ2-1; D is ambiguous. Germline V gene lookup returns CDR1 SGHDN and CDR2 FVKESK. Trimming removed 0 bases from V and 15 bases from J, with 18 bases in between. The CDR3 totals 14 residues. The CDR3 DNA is TGTGCCAGCAGCCAAGATACGGTTCCGTTTGTGCGGTTCTTC. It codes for CASSQDTVPFVRFF. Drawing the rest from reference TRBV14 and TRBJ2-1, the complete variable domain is EAGVTQFPSHSVIEKGQTVTLRCDPISGHDNLYWYRRVMGKEIKFLLHFVKESKQDESGMPNNRFLAERTGGTYSTLKVQPAELEDSGVYFCASSQDTVPFVRFFGPGTRLTVL.

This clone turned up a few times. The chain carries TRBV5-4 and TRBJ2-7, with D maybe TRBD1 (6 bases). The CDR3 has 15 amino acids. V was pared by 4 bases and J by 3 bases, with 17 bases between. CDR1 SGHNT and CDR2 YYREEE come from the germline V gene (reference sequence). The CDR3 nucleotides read TGTGCCAGCAGCCGGCCCGGGACACAGGGCTACGAGCAGTACTTC. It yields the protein CASSRPGTQGYEQYF.

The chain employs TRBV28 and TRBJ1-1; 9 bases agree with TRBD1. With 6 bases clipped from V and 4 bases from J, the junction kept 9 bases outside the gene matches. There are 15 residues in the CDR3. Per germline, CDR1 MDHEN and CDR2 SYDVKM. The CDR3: CASSHKTGGVTEAFF. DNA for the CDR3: TGTGCCAGCAGCCATAAAACAGGGGGCGTCACTGAAGCTTTCTTT.

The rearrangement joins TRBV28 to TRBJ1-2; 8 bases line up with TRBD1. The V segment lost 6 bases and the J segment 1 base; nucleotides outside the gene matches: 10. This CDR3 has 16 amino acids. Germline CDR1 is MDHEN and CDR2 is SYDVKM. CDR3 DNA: TGTGCCAGCAGCCTGGCCAGGGGGCTTGGTAACTATGGCTACACCTTC. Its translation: CASSLARGLGNYGYTF.

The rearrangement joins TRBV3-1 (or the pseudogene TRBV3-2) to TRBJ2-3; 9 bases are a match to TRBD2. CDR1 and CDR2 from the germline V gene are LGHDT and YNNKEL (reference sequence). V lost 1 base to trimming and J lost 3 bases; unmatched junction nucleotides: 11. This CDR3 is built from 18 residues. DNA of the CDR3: TGTGCCAGCAGCCAAGTCCTTAGCCCTAGCGGGGATACAGATACGCAGTATTTT. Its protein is CASSQVLSPSGDTDTQYF.

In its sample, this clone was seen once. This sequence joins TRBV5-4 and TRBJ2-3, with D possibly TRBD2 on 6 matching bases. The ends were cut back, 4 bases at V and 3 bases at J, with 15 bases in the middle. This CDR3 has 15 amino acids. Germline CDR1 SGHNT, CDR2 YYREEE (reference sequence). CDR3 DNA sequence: TGTGCCAGCAGCCCCCCCGGGAGTATAACAGATACGCAGTATTTT. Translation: CASSPPGSITDTQYF.

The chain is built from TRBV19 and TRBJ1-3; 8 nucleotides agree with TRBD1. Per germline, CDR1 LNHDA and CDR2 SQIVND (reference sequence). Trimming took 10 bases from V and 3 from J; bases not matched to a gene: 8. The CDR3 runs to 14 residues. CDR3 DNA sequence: TGTGCCACCTTCCGGACAGGGCATGGAAACACCATATATTTT. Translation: CATFRTGHGNTIYF.

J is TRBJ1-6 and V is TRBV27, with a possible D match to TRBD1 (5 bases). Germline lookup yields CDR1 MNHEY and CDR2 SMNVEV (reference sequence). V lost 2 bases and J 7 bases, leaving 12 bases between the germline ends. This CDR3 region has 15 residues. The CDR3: CASSLNRPGNSPLHF. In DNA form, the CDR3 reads TGTGCCAGCAGTTTAAACAGACCAGGGAATTCACCCCTCCACTTT.

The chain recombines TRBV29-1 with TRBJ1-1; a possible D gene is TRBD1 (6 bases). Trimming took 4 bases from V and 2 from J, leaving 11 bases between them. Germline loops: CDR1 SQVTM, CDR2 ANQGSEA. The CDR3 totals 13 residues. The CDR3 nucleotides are TGCAGCGTTGGGACAGCTGGAAACACTGAAGCTTTCTTT. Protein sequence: CSVGTAGNTEAFF.

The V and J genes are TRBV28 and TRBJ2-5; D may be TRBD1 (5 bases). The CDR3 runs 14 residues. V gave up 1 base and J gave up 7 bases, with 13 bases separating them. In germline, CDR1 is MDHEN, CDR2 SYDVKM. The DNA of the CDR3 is TGTGCCAGCAGTTTATCGATCAGGGTGACGACCCAGTACTTC. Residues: CASSLSIRVTTQYF.

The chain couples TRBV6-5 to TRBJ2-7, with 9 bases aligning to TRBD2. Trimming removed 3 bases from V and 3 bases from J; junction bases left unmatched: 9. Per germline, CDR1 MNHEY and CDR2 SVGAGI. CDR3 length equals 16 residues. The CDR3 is CASSYSSAGGIYEQYF. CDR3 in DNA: TGTGCCAGCAGTTATTCCTCAGCGGGGGGAATCTACGAGCAGTACTTC.

The CDR3 DNA reads as TGTGCCAGCAGCCAAGATCAAGGGAACAGGGTCACTGAAGCTTTCTTT. Translated: CASSQDQGNRVTEAFF. The V gene is TRBV14, the J gene TRBJ1-1; D perhaps matches TRBD1 (6 bases). In germline, CDR1 is SGHDN, CDR2 FVKESK. V was clipped by 0 bases and J by 4 bases, with 15 bases between them. The CDR3 runs to 16 residues.

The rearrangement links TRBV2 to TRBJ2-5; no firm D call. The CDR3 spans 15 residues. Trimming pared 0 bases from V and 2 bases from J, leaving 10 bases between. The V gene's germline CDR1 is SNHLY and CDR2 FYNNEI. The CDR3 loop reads CASSEARQLQETQYF. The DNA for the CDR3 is TGTGCCAGCAGTGAAGCGAGGCAGTTACAAGAGACCCAGTACTTC.

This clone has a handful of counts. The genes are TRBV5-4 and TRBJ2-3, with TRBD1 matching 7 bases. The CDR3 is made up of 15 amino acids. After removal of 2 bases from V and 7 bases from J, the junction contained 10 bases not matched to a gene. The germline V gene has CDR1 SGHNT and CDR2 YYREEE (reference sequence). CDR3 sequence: CASSLTGTEKYTQYF. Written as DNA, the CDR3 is TGTGCCAGCAGCTTAACCGGGACAGAAAAATATACGCAGTATTTT. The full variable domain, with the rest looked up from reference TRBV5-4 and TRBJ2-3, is ETGVTQSPTHLIKTRGQQVTLRCSSQSGHNTVSWYQQALGQGPQFIFQYYREEENGRGNFPPRFSGLQFPNYSSELNVNALELDDSALYLCASSLTGTEKYTQYFGPGTRLTVL.

DNA of the CDR3: TGTGCCTGGAGTCTACTGAACACTGAAGCTTTCTTT. Amino acid sequence: CAWSLLNTEAFF. This chain links TRBV30 with TRBJ1-1, with unresolved D. CDR3 length: 12 amino acids. Trimming left V 2 bases short and J 0 bases short, with 4 bases between. The V gene's germline CDR1 is GTSNPN and CDR2 SVGIG (reference sequence). The full variable domain, rest sourced from reference TRBV30 and TRBJ1-1, is SQTIHQWPATLVQPVGSPLSLECTVEGTSNPNLYWYRQAAGRGLQLLFYSVGIGQISSEVPQNLSASRPQDRQFILSSKKLLLSDSGFYLCAWSLLNTEAFFGQGTRLTVV.

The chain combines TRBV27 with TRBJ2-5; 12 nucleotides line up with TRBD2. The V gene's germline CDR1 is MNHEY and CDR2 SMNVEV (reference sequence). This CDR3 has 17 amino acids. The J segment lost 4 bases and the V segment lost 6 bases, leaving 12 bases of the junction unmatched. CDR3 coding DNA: TGTGCCAGCAGCCGACTAGCGGGAGAGGCCTCGAGAGAGACCCAGTACTTC. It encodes CASSRLAGEASRETQYF.

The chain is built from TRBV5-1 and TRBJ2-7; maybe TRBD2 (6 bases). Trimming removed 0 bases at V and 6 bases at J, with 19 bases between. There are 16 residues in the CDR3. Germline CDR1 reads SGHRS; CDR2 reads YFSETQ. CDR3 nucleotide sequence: TGCGCCAGCAGCTTGGAACCCGGGATTGGGGACTCCGAGCAGTACTTC. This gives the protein CASSLEPGIGDSEQYF.

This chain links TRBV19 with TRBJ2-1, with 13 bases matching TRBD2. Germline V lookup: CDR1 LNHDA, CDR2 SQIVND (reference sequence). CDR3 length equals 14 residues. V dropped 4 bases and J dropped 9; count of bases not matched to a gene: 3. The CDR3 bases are TGTGCCAGTAGTAGGACTAGCGGGAGTGGTGAGCAGTTCTTC. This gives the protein CASSRTSGSGEQFF.